The T cell receptor beta chain described here comes from a study of coeliac disease. Study-level results: Intraepithelial and lamina propria fractions were not highly pure, so cross-contamination was possible.

The CDR3 loop spans 12 amino acids. The germline V and J ends were trimmed by 5 bases and 5 bases, with 8 bases remaining between them. Germline values: CDR1 LNHDA, CDR2 SQIVND (reference sequence). A remark on this clone: Its specificity is not known.

The assay was immunoSEQ multiplex PCR, and TCRdb's table has in-frame clones only and misses some. The repertoire holds some 7,300 clones, with 63% as singletons. Sequencing used lamina propria lymphocytes from the gut. The sequence was obtained from an older woman with active celiac disease. The V and J genes are TRBV19 and TRBJ2-3; D uncertain. As DNA, the CDR3 is TGTGCCAGTAGTGAACACCGAGATACGCAGTATTTT. This codes for CASSEHRDTQYF.